The TCR beta chain described here comes from a study of control samples from healthy donors and cancer patients. There are 15 residues in the CDR3. Germline V gives CDR1 SGHDT, CDR2 YYEEEE. Trimming shortened V by 2 bases and J by 3 bases, and 11 bases separated the two germline ends. Generated by immunoSEQ multiplex PCR, the TCRdb table keeps only in-frame clones and is missing some. The repertoire holds tens of thousands of clones, with more than 85% as singletons. The chain employs TRBV5-6 and TRBJ1-4, with D perhaps TRBD1 (6 bases). Material for sequencing was blood. This clonotype was sampled from a woman in her fifties or sixties in good health. CDR3 DNA sequence: TGTGCCAGCAGCTTACAGGGTCTGGCTAATGAAAAACTGTTTTTT. As protein: CASSLQGLANEKLFF.